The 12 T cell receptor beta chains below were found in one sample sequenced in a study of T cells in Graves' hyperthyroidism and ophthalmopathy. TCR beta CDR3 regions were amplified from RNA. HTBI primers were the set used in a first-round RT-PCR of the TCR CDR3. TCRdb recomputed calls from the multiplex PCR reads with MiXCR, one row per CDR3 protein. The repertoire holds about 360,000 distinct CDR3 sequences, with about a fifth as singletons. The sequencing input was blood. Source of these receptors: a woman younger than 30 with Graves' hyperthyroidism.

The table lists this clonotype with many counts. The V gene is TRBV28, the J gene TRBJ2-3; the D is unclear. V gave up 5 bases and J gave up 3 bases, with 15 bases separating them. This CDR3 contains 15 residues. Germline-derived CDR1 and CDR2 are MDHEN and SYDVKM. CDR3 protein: CASSPPSRGTDTQYF. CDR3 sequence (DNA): TGTGCCAGCAGTCCTCCTAGTCGTGGAACAGATACGCAGTATTTT.

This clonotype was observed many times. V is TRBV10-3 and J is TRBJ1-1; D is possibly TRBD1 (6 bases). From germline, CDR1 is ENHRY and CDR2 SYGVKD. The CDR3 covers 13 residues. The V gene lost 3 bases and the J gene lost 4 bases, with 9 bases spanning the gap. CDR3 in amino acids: CAISEGGGTEAFF. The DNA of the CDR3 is TGTGCCATCAGTGAAGGAGGGGGCACTGAAGCTTTCTTT.

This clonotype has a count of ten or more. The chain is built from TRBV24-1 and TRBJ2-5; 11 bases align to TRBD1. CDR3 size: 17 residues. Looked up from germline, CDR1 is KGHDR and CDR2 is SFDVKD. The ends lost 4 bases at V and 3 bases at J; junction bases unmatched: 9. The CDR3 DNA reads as TGTGCCACCAGTGACTCTACCCCGGGACAGGGGGAAGAGACCCAGTACTTC. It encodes CATSDSTPGQGEETQYF.

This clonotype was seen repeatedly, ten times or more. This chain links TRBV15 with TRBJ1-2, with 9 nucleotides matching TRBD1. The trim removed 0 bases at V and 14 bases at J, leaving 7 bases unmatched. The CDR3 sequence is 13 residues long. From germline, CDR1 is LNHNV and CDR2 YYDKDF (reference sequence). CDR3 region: CATSRDNRGLGTF. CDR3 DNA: TGTGCCACCAGCAGAGATAACAGGGGGCTGGGGACCTTC.

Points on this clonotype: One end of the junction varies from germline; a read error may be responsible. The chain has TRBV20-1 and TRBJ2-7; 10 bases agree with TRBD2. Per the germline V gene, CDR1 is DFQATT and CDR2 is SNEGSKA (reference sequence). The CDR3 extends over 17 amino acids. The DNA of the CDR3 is TGCAATGCTCTAGACGCGTCTAGCGGGGGCGTCGGGAACGAGCAGTACTTC. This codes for CNALDASSGGVGNEQYF.

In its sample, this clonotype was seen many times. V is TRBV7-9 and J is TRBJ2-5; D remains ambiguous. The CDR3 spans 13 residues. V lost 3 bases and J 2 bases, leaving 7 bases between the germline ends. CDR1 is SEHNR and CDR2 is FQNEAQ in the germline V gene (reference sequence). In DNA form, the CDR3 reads TGTGCCAGCAGCTTCCCGACACAAGAGACCCAGTACTTC. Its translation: CASSFPTQETQYF. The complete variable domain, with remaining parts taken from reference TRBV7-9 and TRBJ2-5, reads DTGVSQNPRHKITKRGQNVTFRCDPISEHNRLYWYRQTLGQGPEFLTYFQNEAQLEKSRLLSDRFSAERPKGSFSTLEIQRTEQGDSAMYLCASSFPTQETQYFGPGTRLLVL.

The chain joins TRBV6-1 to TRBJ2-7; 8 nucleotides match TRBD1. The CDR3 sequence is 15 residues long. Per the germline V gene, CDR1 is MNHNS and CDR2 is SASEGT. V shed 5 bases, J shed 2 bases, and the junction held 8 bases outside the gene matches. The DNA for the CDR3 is TGTGCCAGCAGTAATCCGGGACAGGCACCCTACGAGCAGTACTTC. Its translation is CASSNPGQAPYEQYF.

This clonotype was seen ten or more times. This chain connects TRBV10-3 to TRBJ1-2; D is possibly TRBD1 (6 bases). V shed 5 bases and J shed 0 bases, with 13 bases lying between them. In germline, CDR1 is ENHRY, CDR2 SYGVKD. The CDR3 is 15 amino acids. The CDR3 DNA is TGTGCCATCAGTCCAGGGGCCTCAGCTAACTATGGCTACACCTTC. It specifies CAISPGASANYGYTF.

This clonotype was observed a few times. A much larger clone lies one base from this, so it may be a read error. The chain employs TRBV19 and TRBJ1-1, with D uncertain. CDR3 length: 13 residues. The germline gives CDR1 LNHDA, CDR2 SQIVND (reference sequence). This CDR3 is CASSIKGNTEACF. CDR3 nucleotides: TGTGCCAGTAGTATTAAGGGAAACACTGAAGCTTGCTTT.

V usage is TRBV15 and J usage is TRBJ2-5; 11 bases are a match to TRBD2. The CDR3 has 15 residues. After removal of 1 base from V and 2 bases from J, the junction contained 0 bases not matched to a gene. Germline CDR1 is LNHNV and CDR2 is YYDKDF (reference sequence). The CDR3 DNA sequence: TGTGCCACCAGCAGAGTAGCGGGGGGGCAAGAGACCCAGTACTTC. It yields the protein CATSRVAGGQETQYF. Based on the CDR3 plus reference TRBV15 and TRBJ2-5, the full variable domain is DAMVIQNPRYQVTQFGKPVTLSCSQTLNHNVMYWYQQKSSQAPKLLFHYYDKDFNNEADTPDNFQSRRPNTSFCFLDIRSPGLGDTAMYLCATSRVAGGQETQYFGPGTRLLVL.

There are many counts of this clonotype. The CDR3 spells CAWSGTGVGEQYF. The CDR3 DNA reads TGTGCCTGGAGTGGGACAGGGGTAGGCGAGCAGTACTTC. This chain uses TRBV30 with TRBJ2-7; 9 bases map to TRBD1. Trimming took 1 base from V and 6 from J; bases not matched to a gene: 4. Germline V gives CDR1 GTSNPN, CDR2 SVGIG (reference sequence). CDR3 length equals 13 residues.

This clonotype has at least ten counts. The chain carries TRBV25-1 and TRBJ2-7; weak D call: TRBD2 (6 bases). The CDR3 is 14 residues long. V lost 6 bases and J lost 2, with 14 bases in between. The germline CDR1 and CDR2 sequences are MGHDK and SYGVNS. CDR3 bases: TGTGCCAGCAGAGGGGCGGGGTTTACCTACGAGCAGTACTTC. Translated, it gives CASRGAGFTYEQYF.